This entry concerns a single T cell receptor (beta chain). This clonotype was detected ten times or more. There is no known antigen for this receptor. No base qualities exist here, and no much larger clone lies one base off it. Reading the label with the study, this specimen's time point is: newly diagnosed GD, antithyroid drugs for less than 3 months. RNA was extracted from PBMCs in TRIzol for both TCR sequencing and RNA sequencing. Graves' disease was diagnosed according to American Thyroid Association guidelines. Patients for the study were recruited at an endocrinology department in Xi'an, China. Each patient gave approximately 10 milliliters of peripheral blood, collected in an EDTA anticoagulant tube. PBMCs were isolated by Ficoll Paque Plus density gradient separation without further T cell sorting. An Agilent 2100 Bioanalyzer and agarose gel were used to check RNA quality, and a NanoDrop 2000 was used to measure RNA concentration.

The germline V gene encodes CDR1 SQVTM and CDR2 ANQGSEA. Including the terminal cysteine and phenylalanine, the CDR3 comprises 13 residues. The sequence is cut down to CDR3 DNA, 39 bases in frame from base 1. Trimming costs V 6 bases and J 7 bases, and their ends lie 16 bases apart. The sample comes from a study of regulatory T cells in long-lasting Graves disease (dated by TCRdb to the early 2020s). At the level of the whole study: In the newly diagnosed Graves' disease group, patients had been taking antithyroid drugs for less than 3 months. TCR sequencing covered some 13 persistent and approximately 20 newly diagnosed Graves' disease patients, around 33 samples in total. The study was conducted in China and was registered as a clinical trial. Patients with persistent Graves' disease were compared with patients with newly diagnosed Graves' disease using TCR sequencing and RNA sequencing of peripheral blood.

The library was obtained by multiplex PCR. The data were produced on an Illumina HiSeq 4000. To build TCR beta libraries, CDR3 regions were amplified by Arm-PCR using iRepertoire HTBI primers. PCR products were gel purified before sequencing. The paper's data handling went like this. A total of 62 TRBV and some 15 TRBJ segments were identified across samples and were used for gene usage analysis of CDR3 amino acid clonotypes. COPE and FqMerger were used to merge the filtered high-quality paired reads into contigs. BLAST was used to align contigs to IMGT TRBV, TRBD and TRBJ reference genes, with CDR3 defined following IMGT. Any clonotype with a frequency above 0.1% was classified as a highly expanded clone. Repertoire diversity was measured by Shannon entropy, and V-J evenness by the Gini coefficient. A clonotype was considered public if more than one individual shared it. TCRdb reanalyzed the raw reads on its own, using fastp at Q25 for trimming and MiXCR for clone calling, and kept in-frame beta chains. Rows are unified per CDR3 protein, each entry keeping the most common DNA and genes. Clone size and V and J calls follow TCRdb, not the original study. The sample table records a few hundred thousand distinct CDR3 sequences; about a sixth of these occur just once. The ten largest clones add up to 23% of the sample.

Broader findings and caveats from the paper: As a limitation, the authors acknowledged that the small sample size may reduce accuracy. Persistent Graves' disease patients showed lower TCR Shannon entropy and fewer highly expanded clones than newly diagnosed patients, suggesting clonal expansion. Only the TCR beta chain was sequenced and analyzed. Persistent patients shared more public clonotypes among themselves (under 3,000) than newly diagnosed patients did (nearly 1,000). Preferential use of TRBV28, TRBJ1-2 and TRBJ2-5 was observed in persistent disease, whereas TRBV20-1 and TRBJ2-1 were favored in newly diagnosed disease. Only peripheral blood was studied, because thyroid tissue, the primary lesion, was inaccessible.

The same sample was also studied in work on T cells in Graves' hyperthyroidism and ophthalmopathy. Reported in the second study: Graves' hyperthyroidism was defined as stable when no progression to ophthalmopathy occurred over 18 months of follow-up. Hyperthyroidism patients were newly diagnosed, with disease duration under 2 months, and aged 18 to 65 years. The study excluded patients with uncontrolled infections, other autoimmune diseases, pregnancy or lactation. Clinical symptoms, serum thyroxine and TRAb, thyroid ultrasound, and orbital computed tomography formed the basis for the diagnoses. A first-round RT-PCR of the TCR CDR3 used the HTBI primer set with the Qiagen OneStep RT-PCR kit. Most expanded thyroid clonotypes (frequency above 0.001) were also detected in blood, a finding suggesting that blood repertoires may reflect thyroid immune responses. In cross-validation, a model built on a 13 V-J signature told ophthalmopathy apart from stable hyperthyroidism with just under 90% sensitivity and around 81% specificity, and in testing the same model reached 80%/75%. In validation, progression to ophthalmopathy was predicted by the model with approximately 67% sensitivity and 72% to 85% specificity, a median of about 6 months before onset. To identify TCR V-J signatures that set the groups apart, the researchers used a discovery cohort of 90 to 100 patients, made up of 40 to 45 with Graves' ophthalmopathy and about 55 with stable Graves' hyperthyroidism. Prospective prediction of ophthalmopathy was tested in an independent validation cohort consisting of fewer than 20 hyperthyroidism patients and approximately 16 patients who later progressed to ophthalmopathy. The approximately 100 discovery patients were divided at random into training and test sets in a 7:3 ratio. In addition, the study compared T-cell repertoires in thyroid tissue and in blood from several Graves' hyperthyroidism patients. Once sampling was done, hyperthyroidism patients were given methimazole at a starting dose of 30 mg daily, whereas ophthalmopathy patients were given high-dose intravenous methylprednisolone. A second multiplex PCR round built the libraries, followed by size selection and purification. Sequencing of the libraries was done on an Illumina HiSeq2000 using paired-end 100 bp reads. SOAPnuke was used to process the raw data, throwing out any read that contained adapters or uncalled bases, had a mean Phred below 15, or lacked an exact constant-primer or identifier match. COPE v1.2.5 was used to merge high-quality paired reads, and clonotypes were defined as unique nucleotide sequences. MiTCR v1.1 was used to align the clonotypes against IMGT TRBV, TRBD and TRBJ reference segments. Only V-J combinations with frequency above 0.0001, covering 98% to 99.2% of repertoires, were analysed. The TCS score was defined as F50 (clonal expansion) divided by E x V (chaos), with BLOSUM62-based TCRdist calculated between CDR3 peptides within each V-J. Welch's t-statistics and random forest reduced fewer than 550 V-J features to 10 to 15, which were used in a naive Bayes classifier (R e1071). No statistical method was used to set the sample size in advance, and investigators knew the group allocation. According to the paper, TCR Vbeta CDR3 sequencing was carried out on some 140 peripheral blood samples, which came from over 40 ophthalmopathy, roughly 75 hyperthyroidism and roughly 17 progressor patients.

Sequencing was performed on peripheral blood mononuclear cells (PBMCs), taken at new diagnosis, from a patient treated with antithyroid drugs. The chain links TRBV29-1 with TRBJ2-1; perhaps TRBD1 is the D gene, with 7 bases matching. The sequence derives from a young woman with Graves disease. Donor details come from another sample of the same person, matched by shared clones. Here the CDR3 is given as CSVGRDSSNEQFF. The sequenced DNA: TGCAGCGTCGGGCGGGACAGCAGTAATGAGCAGTTCTTC.